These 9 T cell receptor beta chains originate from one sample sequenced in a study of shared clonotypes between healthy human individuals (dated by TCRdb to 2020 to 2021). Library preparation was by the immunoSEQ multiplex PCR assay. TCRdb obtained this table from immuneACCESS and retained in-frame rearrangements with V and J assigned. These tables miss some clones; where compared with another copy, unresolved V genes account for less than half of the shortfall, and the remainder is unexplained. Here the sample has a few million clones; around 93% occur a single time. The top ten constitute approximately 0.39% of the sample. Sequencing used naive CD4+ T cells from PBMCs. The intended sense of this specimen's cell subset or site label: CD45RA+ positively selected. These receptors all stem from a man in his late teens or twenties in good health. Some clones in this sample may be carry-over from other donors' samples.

The CDR3 DNA follows: TGTGCCATCAGTGAGTCGAAAGGCTCCCGTGGGGAGCAGTTCTTC. This translates into CAISESKGSRGEQFF. This rearrangement joins TRBV10-3 to TRBJ2-1; D call uncertain. With 0 bases removed from V and 10 bases from J, the gap between germline ends came to 16 bases. Germline-derived CDR1 and CDR2 are ENHRY and SYGVKD. This CDR3 contains 15 residues.

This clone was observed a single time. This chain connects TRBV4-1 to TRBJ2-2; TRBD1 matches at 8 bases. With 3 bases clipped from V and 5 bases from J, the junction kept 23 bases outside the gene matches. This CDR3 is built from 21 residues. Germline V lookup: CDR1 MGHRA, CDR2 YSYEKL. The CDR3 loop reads CASSHFQGQGRRGVRTGELFF. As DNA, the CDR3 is TGCGCCAGCAGCCATTTCCAAGGACAGGGAAGGAGGGGAGTTCGGACCGGGGAGCTGTTTTTT.

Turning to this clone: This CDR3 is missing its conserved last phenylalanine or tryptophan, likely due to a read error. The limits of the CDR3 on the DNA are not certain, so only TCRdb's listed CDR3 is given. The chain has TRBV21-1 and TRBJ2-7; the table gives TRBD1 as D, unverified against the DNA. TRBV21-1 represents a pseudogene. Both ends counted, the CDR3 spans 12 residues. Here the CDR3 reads CASSKQSRRTTL.

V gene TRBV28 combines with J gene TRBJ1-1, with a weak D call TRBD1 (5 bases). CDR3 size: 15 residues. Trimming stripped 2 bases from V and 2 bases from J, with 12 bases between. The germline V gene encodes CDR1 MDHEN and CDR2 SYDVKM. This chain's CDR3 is CASSLPREGNTEAFF. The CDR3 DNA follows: TGTGCCAGCAGTTTACCCAGGGAGGGAAACACTGAAGCTTTCTTT.

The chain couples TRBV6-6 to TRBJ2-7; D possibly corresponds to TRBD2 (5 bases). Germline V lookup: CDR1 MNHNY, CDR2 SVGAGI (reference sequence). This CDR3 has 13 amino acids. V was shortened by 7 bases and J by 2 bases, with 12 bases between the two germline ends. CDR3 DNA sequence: TGTGCCAGCACCCACCGGGAAGCCTACGAGCAGTACTTC. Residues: CASTHREAYEQYF.

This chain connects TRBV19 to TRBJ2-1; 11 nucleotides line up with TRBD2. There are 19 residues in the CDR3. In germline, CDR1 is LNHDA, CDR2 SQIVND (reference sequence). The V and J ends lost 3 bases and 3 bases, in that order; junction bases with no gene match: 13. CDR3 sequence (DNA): TGTGCCAGTAGTATCTATGTTACTAGCGGGAGCAGTTACTACAATGAGCAGTTCTTC. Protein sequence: CASSIYVTSGSSYYNEQFF.

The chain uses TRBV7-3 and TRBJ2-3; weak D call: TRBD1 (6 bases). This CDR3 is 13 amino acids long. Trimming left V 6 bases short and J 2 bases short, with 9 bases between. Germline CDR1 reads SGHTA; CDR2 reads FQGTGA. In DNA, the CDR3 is TGTGCCAGCAGTTGGGACAACACAGATACGCAGTATTTT. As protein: CASSWDNTDTQYF.

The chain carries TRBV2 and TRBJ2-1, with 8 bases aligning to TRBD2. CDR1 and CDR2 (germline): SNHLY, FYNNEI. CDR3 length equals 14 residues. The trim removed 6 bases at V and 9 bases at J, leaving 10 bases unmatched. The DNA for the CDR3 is TGTGCCAGCAGACCCAGCGGGAGAAGAAGTGAGCAGTTCTTC. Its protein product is CASRPSGRRSEQFF.

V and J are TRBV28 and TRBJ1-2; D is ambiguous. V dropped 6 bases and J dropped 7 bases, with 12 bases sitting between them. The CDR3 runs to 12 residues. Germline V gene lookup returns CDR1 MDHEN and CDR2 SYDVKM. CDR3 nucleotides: TGTGCCAGCAGCACCCCGGGATTTGGCTACACCTTC. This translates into CASSTPGFGYTF.